Each of the 20 T cell receptor beta chains below was sequenced from the same sample in a study of human T cells and chemical hapten exposure (dated by TCRdb to the early 2020s). Receptor amplification or capture employed 5' RACE. Instrument on record: Illumina MiSeq. Using fastp trimming at Q25 and MiXCR clonotype assembly, TCRdb reanalyzed the public sequencing data and kept in-frame beta chains. Records with the same CDR3 protein are collapsed into one entry carrying the most frequent genes and DNA. This sample has tens of thousands of distinct CDR3 sequences in its table, and approximately 7.7% of those were observed once. The top ten hold about 2.2% of the sample. Unfractionated whole blood was collected in Tempus Blood RNA tubes, and total RNA was extracted from that blood. The receptors derive from a male donor in good health.

This clonotype was seen at least ten times. The chain combines TRBV10-2 with TRBJ2-1; D uncertain. The CDR3 runs 17 residues. Germline V gene lookup returns CDR1 WSHSY and CDR2 SAAADI. V was trimmed by 0 bases and J by 2 bases, leaving 14 bases between them. This CDR3 is CASSESIGPPPYNEQFF. In DNA, the CDR3 is TGCGCCAGCAGTGAGTCGATTGGCCCTCCCCCCTACAATGAGCAGTTCTTC.

This clonotype was observed many times. The CDR3 bases are TGTGCCAGCAGCCAAGTCCCCACAGGGTTCTATGGCTACACCTTC. As protein: CASSQVPTGFYGYTF. The gene calls are TRBV3-1 and TRBJ1-2; tentatively, D is TRBD1 (6 bases). The V gene's germline CDR1 is LGHDT and CDR2 YNNKEL (reference sequence). The V and J ends lost 1 base and 4 bases respectively, with 13 bases between them. The length of the CDR3 is 15 residues.

This clonotype was counted a few times. The rearrangement links TRBV4-2 to TRBJ1-2, with TRBD1 matching 8 bases. Germline V gene sequence: CDR1 LGHNA, CDR2 YNFKEQ. This CDR3 is 14 amino acids long. V was pared by 3 bases and J by 8 bases, with 8 bases of the junction left unmatched. The CDR3 coding sequence is TGTGCCAGCAGCCAGGGGGTGGACAGGGAAGGCTACACCTTC. It specifies CASSQGVDREGYTF.

This clonotype was picked up a small number of times. The chain couples TRBV6-5 to TRBJ2-1; 8 nucleotides line up with TRBD1. This CDR3 contains 18 residues. V lost 3 bases to trimming and J lost 0 bases; unmatched junction nucleotides: 10. The germline V gene has CDR1 MNHEY and CDR2 SVGAGI. The CDR3 DNA sequence: TGTGCCAGCAGTTATGGACAGGGCGAGTTGAGCTCCTACAATGAGCAGTTCTTC. This sequence encodes CASSYGQGELSSYNEQFF.

The rearrangement joins TRBV27 to TRBJ1-1; D unclear. Germline loops: CDR1 MNHEY, CDR2 SMNVEV (reference sequence). The CDR3 consists of 12 residues. Trimming left V 4 bases short and J 9 bases short, with 12 bases between. The CDR3 DNA follows: TGTGCCAGCAGTTCTCCGGGATGGAAAGCTTTCTTT. It translates to CASSSPGWKAFF.

This clonotype was detected many times. This chain uses TRBV27 with TRBJ2-7; the match to TRBD1 covers 8 bases. Germline-derived CDR1 and CDR2 are MNHEY and SMNVEV (reference sequence). V gave up 5 bases and J gave up 5 bases; unmatched junction bases: 8. The CDR3 totals 14 residues. CDR3 region: CASSTGGRTHEQYF. Here the CDR3 DNA reads TGTGCCAGCAGTACAGGGGGGAGGACCCACGAGCAGTACTTC.

The rearrangement uses TRBV20-1 and TRBJ2-5, with a tentative D call TRBD2 (6 bases). CDR3 size: 15 residues. Trimming took 3 bases from V and 10 from J, leaving 24 bases between them. The germline V gene encodes CDR1 DFQATT and CDR2 SNEGSKA (reference sequence). CDR3: CSASLPRVGSGDQYF. Here the CDR3 DNA reads TGCAGTGCTAGTCTCCCCCGGGTGGGGTCGGGGGACCAGTACTTC.

This clonotype occurred many times. CDR3 residues: CASSWGDEQFF. The DNA for the CDR3 is TGCGCCAGCAGCTGGGGGGATGAGCAGTTCTTC. The gene calls are TRBV5-1 and TRBJ2-1, with D possibly TRBD2 on 6 matching bases. Trimming removed 3 bases from V and 8 bases from J, with 6 bases in between. CDR1 and CDR2 from the germline V gene are SGHRS and YFSETQ. This CDR3 has 11 residues.

A few counts support this clonotype. The CDR3 nucleotides are TGTGCCAGCTCACGGACAGGGCTCTACGAGCAGTACTTC. Translation gives CASSRTGLYEQYF. This rearrangement joins TRBV18 to TRBJ2-7; 8 nucleotides agree with TRBD1. The CDR3 is 13 amino acids. Germline CDR1 KGHSH, CDR2 LQKENI. Unmatched junction bases numbered 2, after V lost 4 bases and J lost 3 bases.

In this sample, this clonotype turned up a few times. The chain recombines TRBV20-1 with TRBJ1-3; D unclear. The CDR3 sequence is 17 residues long. CDR1 DFQATT and CDR2 SNEGSKA come from the germline V gene (reference sequence). V lost 5 bases and J lost 0, with 20 bases in between. DNA of the CDR3: TGCAGTGCTCTCCTCCGGACCGTGAGAAACTCTGGAAACACCATATATTTT. It specifies CSALLRTVRNSGNTIYF.

This clonotype was observed many times. The chain combines TRBV10-3 with TRBJ1-5, with D possibly being TRBD1 (6 bases). In germline, CDR1 is ENHRY, CDR2 SYGVKD. Trimming left V 6 bases short and J 1 base short, with 13 bases between. The CDR3 runs to 15 residues. CDR3 DNA sequence: TGTGCCATCAGAGCGGACAGCTCCAGCAATCAGCCCCAGCATTTT. Protein sequence: CAIRADSSSNQPQHF.

This clonotype has a count of ten or more. The chain joins TRBV4-1 to TRBJ1-2, with D possibly matching TRBD1 (6 bases). This CDR3 is built from 14 residues. Germline V gene lookup returns CDR1 MGHRA and CDR2 YSYEKL. Trimming took 3 bases from V and 8 from J, leaving 16 bases between them. The CDR3, as DNA: TGCGCCAGCAGCCAGCCCCGGACAGCCCGAGGCTACACCTTC. This codes for CASSQPRTARGYTF.

This clonotype was seen many times. V is TRBV7-2 and J is TRBJ2-7; D remains ambiguous. The germline V gene encodes CDR1 SGHTA and CDR2 FQGNSA. The CDR3 runs to 17 residues. Trimming shortened V by 1 base and J by 0 bases, and 16 bases separated the two germline ends. The CDR3 here is CASSLGRLTISSYEQYF. CDR3 DNA sequence: TGTGCCAGCAGCTTAGGGCGTCTAACCATAAGCTCCTACGAGCAGTACTTC.

This clonotype was picked up a small number of times. The chain couples TRBV12-3 or TRBV12-4 to TRBJ1-3; weak D call: TRBD1 (5 bases). V was trimmed by 5 bases and J by 3 bases, leaving 17 bases between them. This CDR3 has 16 residues. DNA for the CDR3: TGTGCCAGCAGTACCCAGCAGGGACCGGGTGGAAACACCATATATTTT. Protein: CASSTQQGPGGNTIYF.

This sequence joins TRBV20-1 and TRBJ1-4; D may be TRBD1 (5 bases). The germline V gene encodes CDR1 DFQATT and CDR2 SNEGSKA (reference sequence). The V gene lost 3 bases and the J gene lost 3 bases, with 11 bases spanning the gap. This CDR3 is 14 amino acids long. CDR3 residues: CSASRDGANEKLFF. CDR3 bases: TGCAGTGCTAGTCGGGACGGAGCTAATGAAAAACTGTTTTTT.

The table lists this clonotype with a few counts. The V and J genes are TRBV11-1 and TRBJ2-1; 7 positions match TRBD2. This CDR3 is built from 16 residues. Looked up from germline, CDR1 is SGHAT and CDR2 is FQDESV (reference sequence). After removal of 1 base from V and 5 bases from J, the junction contained 8 bases not matched to a gene. The CDR3 bases are TGTGCCAGCAGCTTAGAGGTGGGAGGGGCTGACAATGAGCAGTTCTTC. Protein sequence: CASSLEVGGADNEQFF.

This clonotype was seen repeatedly, ten times or more. J is TRBJ2-1 and V is TRBV7-6, with TRBD2 matching 13 bases. The CDR3 loop spans 16 amino acids. CDR1 SGHVS and CDR2 FNYEAQ come from the germline V gene. V shed 2 bases and J 8 bases; nucleotides not matched to a gene: 6. CDR3 sequence: CASSLLLAGGLDEQFF. The CDR3 DNA sequence: TGTGCCAGCAGCTTACTACTAGCGGGAGGGTTGGATGAGCAGTTCTTC.

The J gene is TRBJ2-3, the V gene TRBV29-1; TRBD1 matches 10 bases. This CDR3 contains 14 residues. CDR1 and CDR2 (germline): SQVTM, ANQGSEA. V trimming: 5 bases; J trimming: 3 bases; junction bases outside the gene matches: 5. CDR3 in DNA: TGCAGCGTTATTGGGACAGGGGCAACAGATACGCAGTATTTT. Its protein is CSVIGTGATDTQYF.

This clonotype was found many times. The chain links TRBV7-9 to TRBJ1-5; no firm D call. This CDR3 comprises 12 residues. Between the trimmed V and J ends, which lost 0 bases and 7 bases, there was a span of 4 bases. Germline V gene sequence: CDR1 SEHNR, CDR2 FQNEAQ (reference sequence). The CDR3 reads CASSLASQPQHF. As DNA, the CDR3 is TGTGCCAGCAGCTTAGCGTCGCAGCCCCAGCATTTT. The full variable domain, its missing parts supplied by reference TRBV7-9 and TRBJ1-5, is DTGVSQNPRHKITKRGQNVTFRCDPISEHNRLYWYRQTLGQGPEFLTYFQNEAQLEKSRLLSDRFSAERPKGSFSTLEIQRTEQGDSAMYLCASSLASQPQHFGDGTRLSIL.

V gene TRBV3-1 combines with J gene TRBJ1-2, with TRBD1 as a possible D gene (6 bases). Trimming left V 2 bases short and J 8 bases short, with 12 bases between. The CDR3 is 13 amino acids. Germline V gives CDR1 LGHDT, CDR2 YNNKEL (reference sequence). CDR3 DNA: TGTGCCAGCAGCCAAAACGGGGGCGAAGGCTACACCTTC. Protein sequence: CASSQNGGEGYTF.